Following are 20 T cell receptor beta chains from one sample sequenced in a study of control samples from healthy donors and cancer patients. Assay used: immunoSEQ multiplex PCR; TCRdb lists only in-frame clones, some missing. The sample shows around 58,000 clones, roughly 95% of them seen only once. Material for sequencing was blood. The receptors come from a woman between 18 and 29 years old in good health.

The rearrangement uses TRBV5-1 and TRBJ1-1; D gene unclear. V shed 4 bases and J shed 1 base, with 14 bases lying between them. Germline CDR1 and CDR2: SGHRS and YFSETQ. This CDR3 is built from 15 residues. The CDR3 DNA is TGCGCCAGCAGCACCTCAGGTAGTGGGAACACTGAAGCTTTCTTT. It encodes CASSTSGSGNTEAFF.

This chain links TRBV4-3 with TRBJ2-7; D is undetermined. Germline V gene sequence: CDR1 LGHNA, CDR2 YSLEER. CDR3 size: 14 residues. V was clipped by 1 base and J by 4 bases, with 11 bases between them. The CDR3 spells CASSQGHTNYEQYF. The DNA of the CDR3 is TGCGCCAGCAGCCAAGGACATACGAATTACGAGCAGTACTTC.

This clone was seen a single time. The chain couples TRBV28 to TRBJ2-7; the match to TRBD2 covers 10 bases. The germline CDR1 and CDR2 sequences are MDHEN and SYDVKM. V lost 6 bases, J lost 3 bases, and 17 bases stayed unmatched. This CDR3 has 18 residues. The CDR3 nucleotides read TGTGCCAGCAGGCCTCAGCGGGGGGGCTTATTCGCCCACTACGAGCAGTACTTC. Translating gives CASRPQRGGLFAHYEQYF.

The chain links TRBV29-1 to TRBJ2-7, with 8 bases identical to TRBD1. After removal of 7 bases from V and 3 bases from J, the junction contained 14 bases not matched to a gene. The length of the CDR3 is 15 residues. CDR1 is SQVTM and CDR2 is ANQGSEA in the germline V gene. The CDR3: CSALRATGTGYEQYF. The CDR3 coding sequence is TGCAGCGCCCTCAGGGCGACCGGGACAGGCTACGAGCAGTACTTC.

J is TRBJ2-5 and V is TRBV27; 12 positions agree with TRBD2. The junction had 1 base not matched to a gene; V was cut back by 5 bases and J by 0 bases. The CDR3 is 15 residues long. CDR1 is MNHEY, CDR2 SMNVEV, per germline (reference sequence). For the CDR3, the DNA is TGTGCCAGCAGTACTAGCGGGGGGCACCAAGAGACCCAGTACTTC. Its translation: CASSTSGGHQETQYF.

This clone was counted only a few times. This rearrangement joins TRBV30 to TRBJ2-7, with TRBD2 identical over 8 bases. V shed 0 bases, J shed 1 base, and the junction held 5 bases outside the gene matches. There are 15 residues in the CDR3. The germline CDR1 and CDR2 sequences are GTSNPN and SVGIG (reference sequence). CDR3: CAWSVGIAGSYEQYF. In nucleotides, the CDR3 is TGTGCCTGGAGTGTTGGAATAGCGGGGTCCTACGAGCAGTACTTC. Looking up the rest from reference TRBV30 and TRBJ2-7 gives the full variable domain: SQTIHQWPATLVQPVGSPLSLECTVEGTSNPNLYWYRQAAGRGLQLLFYSVGIGQISSEVPQNLSASRPQDRQFILSSKKLLLSDSGFYLCAWSVGIAGSYEQYFGPGTRLTVT.

V usage is TRBV7-3 and J usage is TRBJ2-1; 10 nucleotides agree with TRBD2. This CDR3 has 19 amino acids. Germline V gene lookup returns CDR1 SGHTA and CDR2 FQGTGA. The J segment lost 0 bases and the V segment lost 5 bases, leaving 13 bases of the junction unmatched. The CDR3 loop reads CASSTLPSGGPSSYNEQFF. DNA of the CDR3: TGTGCCAGCAGCACTCTGCCTAGCGGGGGCCCAAGCTCCTACAATGAGCAGTTCTTC.

The J gene is TRBJ1-2, the V gene TRBV6-2 or TRBV6-3; TRBD1 is a possible D gene (5 bases). CDR3 length: 18 residues. Per the germline V gene, CDR1 is MNHEY and CDR2 is SVGEGT. V was cut by 5 bases and J by 3 bases, with 25 bases left in between. CDR3 in DNA: TGTGCCAGCAGTACCCTACAGGCAGGGTGGGAGCTGGACTATGGCTACACCTTC. As protein: CASSTLQAGWELDYGYTF.

This chain uses TRBV30 with TRBJ1-4; D not certain. The germline gives CDR1 GTSNPN, CDR2 SVGIG (reference sequence). The V end lost 1 base, the J end lost 7 bases, and 10 bases lay between the germline ends. The CDR3 totals 13 residues. CDR3 nucleotides: TGTGCCTGGAGTGCCCGAGTAGGTGAAAAACTGTTTTTT. Residues: CAWSARVGEKLFF.

This chain uses TRBV3-1 (or the pseudogene TRBV3-2) with TRBJ2-1, with D perhaps given as TRBD1 or TRBD2 (7 bases each). The germline V gene has CDR1 LGHDT and CDR2 YNNKEL (reference sequence). The V end was cut by 4 bases, the J end by 0 bases, with 16 bases between. The CDR3 extends over 17 amino acids. Here the CDR3 reads CASSPGGDLSSYNEQFF. CDR3 bases: TGTGCCAGCAGCCCAGGGGGGGACTTGAGCTCCTACAATGAGCAGTTCTTC.

J is TRBJ1-1 and V is TRBV29-1; 8 bases are shared with TRBD1. This CDR3 spans 14 amino acids. V was clipped by 5 bases and J by 4 bases; unmatched bases: 9. The germline V gene has CDR1 SQVTM and CDR2 ANQGSEA. Written as DNA, the CDR3 is TGCAGCGTTAGGACAGGGCGCGACGGCACTGAAGCTTTCTTT. It translates to CSVRTGRDGTEAFF.

The V gene is TRBV5-5, the J gene TRBJ2-7, with D unresolved. Germline CDR1 and CDR2: SGHKS and YYEKEE (reference sequence). CDR3 length equals 11 residues. Trimming took 4 bases from V and 2 from J, leaving 4 bases between them. The CDR3 region is CASSLTYEQYF. CDR3 nucleotides: TGTGCCAGCAGCCTGACCTACGAGCAGTACTTC.

The V call is TRBV5-4, the J call TRBJ1-2, with D perhaps TRBD1 (5 bases). The V end lost 9 bases, the J end lost 4 bases, and 16 bases lay between the germline ends. Germline CDR1 reads SGHNT; CDR2 reads YYREEE (reference sequence). CDR3 size: 13 residues. As DNA, the CDR3 is TGTGCCACGCGGTATGGGGGTTCCTATGGCTACACCTTC. Its translation is CATRYGGSYGYTF. Supplemented by reference TRBV5-4 and TRBJ1-2, the full variable domain reads ETGVTQSPTHLIKTRGQQVTLRCSSQSGHNTVSWYQQALGQGPQFIFQYYREEENGRGNFPPRFSGLQFPNYSSELNVNALELDDSALYLCATRYGGSYGYTFGSGTRLTVV.

This rearrangement joins TRBV6-1 to TRBJ1-6, with TRBD1 matching over 7 bases. Trimming at V came to 3 bases and at J to 7 bases, leaving 3 bases not matched to a gene. CDR1 is MNHNS, CDR2 SASEGT, per germline. The CDR3 has 14 amino acids. CDR3 residues: CASSDLTGNSPLHF. The DNA of the CDR3 is TGTGCCAGCAGTGACCTGACAGGGAATTCACCCCTCCACTTT.

The V call is TRBV5-1, the J call TRBJ1-2; tentative D call: TRBD1 (6 bases). Germline values: CDR1 SGHRS, CDR2 YFSETQ. V was trimmed by 0 bases and J by 1 base, leaving 10 bases between them. The CDR3 runs to 15 residues. The CDR3 sequence is CASSLEGRGNYGYTF. The CDR3 coding sequence is TGCGCCAGCAGCTTGGAGGGCAGGGGTAACTATGGCTACACCTTC.

The chain couples TRBV12-5 to TRBJ2-1; 12 nucleotides match TRBD2. The V and J ends lost 0 bases and 10 bases, in that order; junction bases with no gene match: 7. Germline CDR1 reads LGHNT; CDR2 reads FRNRAP. This CDR3 is built from 16 residues. CDR3 protein: CASGLVQPSGGDEQFF. Here the CDR3 DNA reads TGTGCTAGTGGTTTGGTACAACCTAGCGGGGGGGACGAGCAGTTCTTC. The full variable domain, with the rest looked up from reference TRBV12-5 and TRBJ2-1, is DARVTQTPRHKVTEMGQEVTMRCQPILGHNTVFWYRQTMMQGLELLAYFRNRAPLDDSGMPKDRFSAEMPDATLATLKIQPSEPRDSAVYFCASGLVQPSGGDEQFFGPGTRLTVL.

This clone was seen once. J is TRBJ1-2 and V is TRBV28, with a weak D call TRBD1 (5 bases). There are 13 residues in the CDR3. V lost 3 bases, J lost 8 bases, and 13 bases lay in between. Germline assignment: CDR1 MDHEN and CDR2 SYDVKM. CDR3 region: CASSFFGGGGYTF. The CDR3 DNA reads TGTGCCAGCAGTTTCTTTGGGGGGGGAGGCTACACCTTC.

The V call is TRBV4-1, the J call TRBJ1-3, with D perhaps matching TRBD1 (6 bases). The ends were cut back, 3 bases at V and 0 bases at J, with 12 bases in the middle. Looked up from germline, CDR1 is MGHRA and CDR2 is YSYEKL. This CDR3 region has 16 residues. The CDR3 sequence is CASSHRQVISGNTIYF. CDR3 DNA sequence: TGCGCCAGCAGCCACCGACAGGTTATCTCTGGAAACACCATATATTTT.

This clone is medium-sized by share. This sequence joins TRBV6-2 or TRBV6-3 and TRBJ2-7, with D maybe TRBD1 (6 bases). There are 15 residues in the CDR3. Between the trimmed V and J ends, which lost 5 bases and 0 bases, there was a span of 14 bases. Germline CDR1 MNHEY, CDR2 SVGEGT. The DNA for the CDR3 is TGTGCCAGCAGTCCCAGGGACATGAGCTCCTACGAGCAGTACTTC. This translates into CASSPRDMSSYEQYF.

This chain links TRBV2 with TRBJ2-3; perhaps D is TRBD1 or TRBD2 (5 bases each). Germline values: CDR1 SNHLY, CDR2 FYNNEI. The CDR3 covers 15 residues. Trimming left V 2 bases short and J 1 base short, with 10 bases between. The CDR3 bases are TGTGCCAGCAGTGAAAGGGGAGCTGGCACAGATACGCAGTATTTT. It is translated as CASSERGAGTDTQYF.